This T cell receptor (beta chain) comes out of a study of T cell responses to AZD1222 COVID-19 vaccine. Study results and caveats: Reportedly, close to half of spike-specific TCRs are directed against unmutated variant regions.

Clones were read by immunoSEQ multiplex PCR, and TCRdb kept only the in-frame ones, dropping some. The sample carries over 150,000 clones, 85% to 90% recorded once. Per germline, CDR1 SGHVS and CDR2 FQNEAQ. The CDR3 totals 15 residues. After removal of 2 bases from V and 6 bases from J, the junction contained 9 bases not matched to a gene. As to this clone: Its matching antigen is unknown.

This chain connects TRBV7-8 to TRBJ1-2, with 7 bases matching TRBD1. The material sequenced was peripheral blood, taken 28 days after the second AZD1222 dose. The receptor was derived from an adult who received the AZD1222 COVID-19 vaccine. CDR3 loop: CASSLLVTGQNGYTF. The DNA of the CDR3 is TGTGCCAGCAGCTTACTCGTGACAGGGCAGAATGGCTACACCTTC.